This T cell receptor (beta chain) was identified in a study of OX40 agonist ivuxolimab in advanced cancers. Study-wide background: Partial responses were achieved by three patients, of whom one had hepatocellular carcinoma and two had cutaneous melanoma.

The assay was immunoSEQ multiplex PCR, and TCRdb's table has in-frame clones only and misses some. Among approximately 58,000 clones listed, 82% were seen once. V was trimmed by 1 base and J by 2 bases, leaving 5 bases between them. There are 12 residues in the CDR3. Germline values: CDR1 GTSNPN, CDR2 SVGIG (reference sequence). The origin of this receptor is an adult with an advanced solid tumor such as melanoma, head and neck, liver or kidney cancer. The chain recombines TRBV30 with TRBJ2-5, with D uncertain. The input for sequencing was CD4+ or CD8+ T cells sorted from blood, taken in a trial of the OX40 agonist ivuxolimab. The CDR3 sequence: CAWSEQQETQYF. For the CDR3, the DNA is TGTGCCTGGAGTGAACAGCAAGAGACCCAGTACTTC.